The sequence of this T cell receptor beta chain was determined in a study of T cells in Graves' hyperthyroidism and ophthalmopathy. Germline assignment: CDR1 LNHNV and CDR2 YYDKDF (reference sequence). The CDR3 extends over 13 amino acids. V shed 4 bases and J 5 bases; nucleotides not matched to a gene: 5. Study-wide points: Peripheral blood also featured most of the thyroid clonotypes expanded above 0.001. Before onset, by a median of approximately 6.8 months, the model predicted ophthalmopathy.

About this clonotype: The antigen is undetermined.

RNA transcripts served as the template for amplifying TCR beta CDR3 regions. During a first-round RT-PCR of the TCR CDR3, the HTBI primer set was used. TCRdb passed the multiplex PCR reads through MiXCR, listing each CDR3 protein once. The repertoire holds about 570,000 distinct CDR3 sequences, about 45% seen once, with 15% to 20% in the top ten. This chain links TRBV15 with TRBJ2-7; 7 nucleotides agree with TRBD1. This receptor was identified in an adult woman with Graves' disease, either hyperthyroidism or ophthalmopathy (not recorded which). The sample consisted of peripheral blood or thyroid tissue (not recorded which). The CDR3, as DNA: TGTGCCACCAGCACCGACAGGGCGGACGAGCAGTACTTC. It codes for CATSTDRADEQYF.